Listed below are T cell receptor beta chains from one sample, sequenced in a study of T cells in Graves' hyperthyroidism and ophthalmopathy. TCRdb passed the multiplex PCR reads through MiXCR, listing each CDR3 protein once. The sample lists about 600,000 distinct CDR3 sequences, around 13% occurring once. The specimen was blood. Every receptor here comes from a woman aged 50 to 60 with Graves' ophthalmopathy. Each CDR3 is given with its conserved first and last residue. The D gene is left open where the match is weak. The size of a clone is reported for some rows only, either as once, few or many, or as a class for expanded clones.

TRBV12-3/TRBV12-4	TRBJ2-3	14	few	NA	TGTGCCAGCAGGGAGGAATTAAGCACAGATACGCAGTATTTT	CASREELSTDTQYF
TRBV11-3	TRBJ1-3	15	few	NA	TGTGCCAGCACCGGAGGACGCCTCTCTGGAAACACCATATATTTT	CASTGGRLSGNTIYF
TRBV7-3	TRBJ2-4	15	many	NA	TGTGCCAGCAGCTCAGGACAGCCGGACAAAAACATTCAGTACTTC	CASSSGQPDKNIQYF
TRBV6-2/TRBV6-3	TRBJ2-7	14	once	TRBD2	TGTGCCAGCAGTTACCACCTAGCGGGAGTTGAGCAGTACTTC	CASSYHLAGVEQYF
TRBV14	TRBJ2-1	14	few	TRBD2	TGTGCCAGCAGCCAAGATTTAGCGGGTAATGAGCAGTTCTTC	CASSQDLAGNEQFF
TRBV27	TRBJ1-2	13	many	TRBD1	TGTGCCAGCAGTTTGAACAGGGGTAATGGCTACACCTTC	CASSLNRGNGYTF
TRBV6-2/TRBV6-3	TRBJ1-4	17	few	NA	TGTGCCAGCAGCAGTCCCCGGAAGGGAGTCGACACTGAAAAACTGTTTTTT	CASSSPRKGVDTEKLFF
TRBV11-2	TRBJ2-1	15	many	TRBD2	TGTGCCAGCAGCTCTGGGACTAGCGCTGTCAATGAGCAGTTCTTC	CASSSGTSAVNEQFF
TRBV18	TRBJ2-3	22	NA	TRBD2	TGTGCCAGCTCACCATACGGGGGAACCGGGACTAGCGGGAGAACCCCCACAGATACGCAGTATTTT	CASSPYGGTGTSGRTPTDTQYF
TRBV20-1	TRBJ2-1	12	many	NA	TGCAGTGCTGATCAACAGCGGAATGAGCAGTTCTTC	CSADQQRNEQFF
TRBV10-3	TRBJ1-2	13	NA	NA	TGTGCCATCAGTGAGGGGAGAAACTATGGCTACACCTTC	CAISEGRNYGYTF
TRBV6-2/TRBV6-3	TRBJ2-5	15	many	NA	TGTGCCAGCTCCAAAACGCTTACCTACCAAGAGACCCAGTACTTC	CASSKTLTYQETQYF
TRBV18	TRBJ2-5	15	many	TRBD2	TGTGCCAGCTCACCACTAAGCGGGAGTGGAGAGACCCAGTACTTC	CASSPLSGSGETQYF
TRBV28	TRBJ1-2	15	many	TRBD1	TGTGCCAGCAGCCTGTCCGGGACAGTGAACTATGGCTACACCTTC	CASSLSGTVNYGYTF
TRBV10-3	TRBJ2-5	15	many	NA	TGTGCCATCAGTGCTGCGGGGCCCCACCAAGAGACCCAGTACTTC	CAISAAGPHQETQYF
TRBV16	TRBJ1-1	15	many	NA	TGTGCCAGCAGCCGACTGGACGGGGGGAACACTGAAGCTTTCTTT	CASSRLDGGNTEAFF
TRBV6-1	TRBJ2-1	14	NA	TRBD1	TGTGCCAGCAGCCCCGCGGACAGGTACAATGAGCAGTTCTTC	CASSPADRYNEQFF
TRBV12-3/TRBV12-4	TRBJ1-3	13	NA	NA	TGTGCCAGCAGCGCTATCTCTGGAAACACCATATATTTT	CASSAISGNTIYF
TRBV28	TRBJ1-6	16	NA	TRBD1	TGTGCCAGCAGGGTTAACGACAGGGGATATTTTTCACCCCTCCACTTT	CASRVNDRGYFSPLHF
TRBV27	TRBJ1-2	15	few	NA	TGTGCCAGCAGTTTAGCCCTGGACACTCGGAATGGCTACACCTTC	CASSLALDTRNGYTF
TRBV9	TRBJ2-3	16	many	TRBD2	TGTGCCAGCAGCGTAGCTGGGGCGGGAGACACAGATACGCAGTATTTT	CASSVAGAGDTDTQYF
TRBV5-1	TRBJ2-7	14	NA	NA	TGCGCCAGCAGCTTGGAGGACGGAACCTACGAGCAGTACTTC	CASSLEDGTYEQYF
TRBV5-1	TRBJ2-7	14	NA	NA	TGCACCAGCAGCTTTCAGGGTAGCTCCTACGAGCAGTACTTC	CTSSFQGSSYEQYF
TRBV12-3/TRBV12-4	TRBJ2-2	16	many	TRBD2	TGTGCCAGCAGTTTATGGCGACTAGCGGGTCCCGGGGAGCTGTTTTTT	CASSLWRLAGPGELFF
TRBV24-1	TRBJ2-1	15	NA	TRBD2	TGTGCCACCAGTGACCCCCGGACTAGCGGTAATGAGCAGTTCTTC	CATSDPRTSGNEQFF
TRBV5-8	TRBJ2-2	14	NA	TRBD1	TGTGCCAGCAGCTTCGGGACAGGGATACGGGAGCTGTTTTTT	CASSFGTGIRELFF
TRBV6-1	TRBJ2-3	13	NA	NA	TGTGCCAGCAAAAACGACAACACAGATACGCAGTATTTT	CASKNDNTDTQYF
TRBV28	TRBJ2-2	17	many	TRBD2	TGTGCCAGCAGAACAAGTAGACTAGCGGGAGGTACCGGGGAGCTGTTTTTT	CASRTSRLAGGTGELFF
TRBV24-1	TRBJ2-5	15	many	NA	TGTGCCACCAGTGACCCCGGGACGCCGCAAGAGACCCAGTACTTC	CATSDPGTPQETQYF
TRBV7-2	TRBJ2-3	15	many	TRBD2	TGTGCCAGCACACGCTGGACTAGCCGTGGAGATACGCAGTATTTT	CASTRWTSRGDTQYF
TRBV20-1	TRBJ2-3	15	many	TRBD2	TGCAGTGCTCTTCAGTCAGCGGGAGCTGGAGATACGCAGTATTTT	CSALQSAGAGDTQYF
TRBV2	TRBJ1-4	16	many	TRBD1	TGTGCCAGCAGTGTAATTATTGGACAGGGTAATGAAAAACTGTTTTTT	CASSVIIGQGNEKLFF
TRBV28	TRBJ2-7	17	many	TRBD1	TGTGCCAGCAGTCCCGGCCCATGGGACAGGGATCAGGAAGAGCAGTACTTC	CASSPGPWDRDQEEQYF
TRBV29-1	TRBJ2-1	15	few	TRBD2	TGCAGCGTTGACACCGATCTAGCGGGACACGGTGAGCAGTTCTTC	CSVDTDLAGHGEQFF
TRBV7-2	TRBJ1-5	15	many	NA	TGTGCCAGCAGCCAACAGGAGAGGGGCAATCAGCCCCAGCATTTT	CASSQQERGNQPQHF
TRBV5-4	TRBJ2-3	18	NA	TRBD2	TGTGCCAGCAGCTCTTGGGCTAGCGGGAGGGAAAGCACAGATACGCAGTATTTT	CASSSWASGRESTDTQYF
TRBV20-1	TRBJ2-1	16	few	NA	TGCAGTGCTAGCTACAGGTCTGCCCGGCGATACAATGAGCAGTTCTTC	CSASYRSARRYNEQFF
TRBV7-2	TRBJ2-7	14	many	TRBD1	TGTGCCAGCAGCTTAACCACAGGGGGTGGCGAGCAGTACTTC	CASSLTTGGGEQYF
TRBV20-1	TRBJ2-1	15	NA	TRBD2	TGCAGTGCCTATGACCCTGCGACTAGCGGTCATCAGCAGTTCTTC	CSAYDPATSGHQQFF
TRBV27	TRBJ2-7	15	NA	TRBD1	TGTGCCAGCAGTCCTGGGACAGGGCTTCTCTCCGAGCAGTACTTC	CASSPGTGLLSEQYF
TRBV6-1	TRBJ1-5	14	few	TRBD1	TGTGCCAGCAGGGCGACAGGGGTGGGCCAGCCCCAGCATTTT	CASRATGVGQPQHF
TRBV6-1	TRBJ2-1	15	NA	NA	TGTGCCAGCAGTGAATCACAGGGGGGGGTCAATGAGCAGTTCTTC	CASSESQGGVNEQFF
TRBV27	TRBJ2-5	16	NA	TRBD1	TGTGCCGGCAGTCCCCGACGACAGGGGGCCAAAGAGACCCAGTACTTC	CAGSPRRQGAKETQYF
TRBV12-3/TRBV12-4	TRBJ2-3	16	many	NA	TGTGCCAGCAGTCCCCAGGGTCAGTTAGGCACAGATACGCAGTATTTT	CASSPQGQLGTDTQYF
TRBV11-2	TRBJ1-1	15	many	TRBD1	TGTGCCAGCAGCCAGGGGGGGGCGCCGGGGACTGAAGCTTTCTTT	CASSQGGAPGTEAFF
TRBV4-1	TRBJ1-1	15	NA	TRBD1	TGCGCCAGCAGCCTATCGGGACAGAGAAACACTGAAGCTTTCTTT	CASSLSGQRNTEAFF
TRBV7-8	TRBJ1-3	14	NA	NA	TGTGCCAGCAGCCCCATAGGGGGGGAAAACACCATATATTTT	CASSPIGGENTIYF
TRBV7-6	TRBJ2-7	13	NA	NA	TGTGCCAGCAGCTTACCCATAGATAGCGAGCAGTACTTC	CASSLPIDSEQYF
TRBV6-2/TRBV6-3	TRBJ2-1	17	many	NA	TGTGCCAGCAGTTACCTGGTAAGCGGGCCCTCCTACAATGAGCAGTTCTTC	CASSYLVSGPSYNEQFF
TRBV2	TRBJ2-2	16	few	NA	TGTGCCAGCAGTGAGCAGGGAACGGCAAACACCGGGGAGCTGTTTTTT	CASSEQGTANTGELFF
TRBV19	TRBJ2-1	13	few	TRBD1	TGTGCCAGTAGTATGGGGAGACAGGGTTGGAAGTTCTTC	CASSMGRQGWKFF
TRBV6-2/TRBV6-3	TRBJ2-5	16	many	NA	TGTGCCAGCAGTTACTCCGCCCAGGGCTACCGGGAGACCCAGTACTTC	CASSYSAQGYRETQYF
TRBV12-3/TRBV12-4	TRBJ2-1	13	few	NA	TGTGCCAGCAGTTTCGGAGGAACCAATGAGCAGTTCTTC	CASSFGGTNEQFF
TRBV6-2/TRBV6-3	TRBJ2-2	15	few	TRBD2	TGTGCCAGCAGTTACGTAGCGGGAATGGCCGGGGAGCTGTTTTTT	CASSYVAGMAGELFF
TRBV12-3/TRBV12-4	TRBJ1-6	13	NA	NA	TGTGCCAGCAGCCCGGTCCAAAATTCACCCCTCCACTTT	CASSPVQNSPLHF
TRBV2	TRBJ2-1	10	NA	NA	TGTGCCAGCGAGGGTGTCGAGCAGTTCTTC	CASEGVEQFF
TRBV7-9	TRBJ1-1	16	many	NA	TGTGCCAGCAGCTTAGAAATCGGACGGGAGAACACTGAAGCTTTCTTT	CASSLEIGRENTEAFF
TRBV27	TRBJ2-7	15	many	TRBD2	TGTGCCAGCAGTAGACTAGCGGGAGTATTGTACGAGCAGTACTTC	CASSRLAGVLYEQYF